This TCR beta chain was observed in a study of blood T cell repertoires in COVID-19 (TCRdb year 2020). Background on the whole study: The collaborator samples originated in the United States, Italy and Spain and spanned the acute and convalescent phases of COVID-19. The samples were drawn from the first 160 participants of the ongoing ImmuneRACE study and from 950 to 1,500 subjects provided by 6 global collaborators. Subjects who had been exposed to COVID-19, were actively infected with it, or had recovered from it provided the deeply sampled blood TCRbeta repertoires that made up the dataset. Where available, HLA class I and class II types were taken from metadata supplied by the sample provider and were not determined by assay-based typing. A freely available public database, intended as a resource for researchers studying the immune response to SARS-CoV-2, is where the repertoires were released. The material from the prospective study consisted of cDNA or gDNA derived from T cells, B-cell-depleted T cells, or PBMCs. A de-identified subject ID, COVID-19 status, age in years and sex were almost always included in the sample metadata. Results the study describes overall, beyond this receptor: How much clinical and demographic metadata was included differed by source and by participant, and the metadata was provided uncurated.

There are 16 amino acids in the CDR3, from cysteine to phenylalanine inclusive. Left in the record is the CDR3 DNA by itself, 48 bases read in frame from the first base. V lost 4 bases and J lost 2 bases, and the count of bases not matched to a germline gene is 6. The germline V gene yields SGHTA for CDR1 and FQGNSA for CDR2. TCRbeta CDR3 regions were amplified from genomic DNA using the immunoSEQ Assay, a bias-controlled multiplex PCR. The authors' pipeline ran thus. The number of nucleated cells in each sample was estimated by amplification of reference gene primers within the assay. To quantify the absolute abundance of each unique TCRbeta CDR3 rearrangement, sequence reads were collapsed and filtered. For each sample, productive Simpson clonality was calculated as the square root of Simpson's diversity index across productive rearrangements. TCRdb provides this immuneACCESS table in a form limited to in-frame rearrangements. Some clones are lacking; in checked studies, under half of them reflect an unresolved V gene, and why the rest are absent is not known. The V and J calls and clone size are taken from that table; D and trimming were inferred from the DNA. The table for this sample lists about 56,000 clones; more than 70% of them were counted only once. Of the sample, around a fifth is held by the ten largest clones.

For this clone: No cognate antigen has been identified for it. No much larger clonotype is one base removed from it; base qualities were not supplied.

Collaborating institutions collected whole blood in K2EDTA tubes following their own protocols. Collaborator samples were shipped for TCRbeta analysis as frozen whole blood, isolated PBMCs, or DNA extracted from either sample type. This receptor chain uses TRBV7-2 and TRBJ2-2; TRBD2 aligns with 8 central bases. What was sequenced was peripheral blood. This sequence originates from a human donor in a cohort sampled during active COVID-19. CDR3 sequence: CASSSVAGINTGELFF. The sequence in DNA is TGTGCCAGCAGCTCGGTAGCGGGGATCAACACCGGGGAGCTGTTTTTT.